One sample yielded the 25 T cell receptor beta chains listed below, sequenced in a study of cytomegalovirus exposure and HLA in healthy donors. It was with 60 Vbeta and 13 Jbeta primers that the PCR ran. TCRdb's table, derived via immunoSEQ multiplex PCR, lists solely in-frame clones and lacks some. The profile covers about 120,000 clones, with around 63% appearing a single time and approximately 11% taken by the ten largest. The sequenced material came from PBMCs. The receptors here all came from a middle-aged man in good health and CMV-seropositive.

V gene TRBV18 combines with J gene TRBJ2-2; the D is unclear. V was trimmed by 2 bases and J by 3 bases, leaving 7 bases between them. The germline V gene has CDR1 KGHSH and CDR2 LQKENI. The CDR3 length is 14 residues. The CDR3 is CASSPSLDTGELFF. CDR3 sequence (DNA): TGTGCCAGCTCACCATCCCTTGACACCGGGGAGCTGTTTTTT.

V usage is TRBV7-9 and J usage is TRBJ2-7, with D possibly TRBD2 on 5 matching bases. Trimming stripped 5 bases from V and 6 bases from J, with 14 bases between. The CDR3 sequence is 13 residues long. Per germline, CDR1 SEHNR and CDR2 FQNEAQ (reference sequence). The CDR3 loop is CASSPPERVEQYF. The CDR3 DNA sequence: TGTGCCAGCAGCCCACCCGAGAGGGTCGAGCAGTACTTC.

In this sample, this clone turned up a few times. The V gene is TRBV5-4, the J gene TRBJ1-6; 8 bases match TRBD1. The CDR3 has 15 amino acids. The J segment lost 10 bases and the V segment lost 2 bases, leaving 8 bases of the junction unmatched. Germline CDR1 reads SGHNT; CDR2 reads YYREEE (reference sequence). Here the CDR3 reads CASSFRGQDRSPLHF. CDR3 DNA sequence: TGTGCCAGCAGCTTCAGGGGACAGGATCGCTCACCCCTCCACTTT.

In this sample, this clone turned up once. The chain links TRBV27 to TRBJ2-7, with TRBD1 matching 8 bases. The CDR3 runs to 13 residues. The trim removed 6 bases at V and 7 bases at J, leaving 8 bases unmatched. Looked up from germline, CDR1 is MNHEY and CDR2 is SMNVEV (reference sequence). DNA of the CDR3: TGTGCCAGCAGCCCACAGGGGGTTGAGGAGCAGTACTTC. Translated, it gives CASSPQGVEEQYF.

This chain joins TRBV7-9 and TRBJ2-3, with 10 bases that match TRBD2. The V segment lost 1 base and the J segment 6 bases; nucleotides outside the gene matches: 7. CDR1 and CDR2 from the germline V gene are SEHNR and FQNEAQ (reference sequence). The CDR3 consists of 16 residues. The CDR3 nucleotides are TGTGCCAGCAGCTTAGGGGCTAGCGGGAGTTCCGATACGCAGTATTTT. Translated: CASSLGASGSSDTQYF. Looking up the rest from reference TRBV7-9 and TRBJ2-3 gives the full variable domain: DTGVSQNPRHKITKRGQNVTFRCDPISEHNRLYWYRQTLGQGPEFLTYFQNEAQLEKSRLLSDRFSAERPKGSFSTLEIQRTEQGDSAMYLCASSLGASGSSDTQYFGPGTRLTVL.

This clone was found a few times. The chain couples TRBV7-2 to TRBJ2-7, with a weak D call TRBD2 (5 bases). The V gene lost 1 base and the J gene lost 3 bases, with 13 bases spanning the gap. CDR1 is SGHTA and CDR2 is FQGNSA in the germline V gene. This CDR3 is built from 15 residues. CDR3 residues: CASSLGSAMNYEQYF. The DNA of the CDR3 is TGTGCCAGCAGCTTAGGTAGCGCCATGAACTACGAGCAGTACTTC.

The gene calls are TRBV6-5 and TRBJ2-2, with D perhaps TRBD2 (6 bases). Trimming took 7 bases from V and 5 from J, leaving 11 bases between them. CDR3 length equals 13 residues. Germline CDR1 reads MNHEY; CDR2 reads SVGAGI. CDR3 residues: CASTREATGELFF. CDR3 DNA sequence: TGTGCCAGCACGAGGGAGGCAACCGGGGAGCTGTTTTTT.

The chain links TRBV10-3 to TRBJ2-3, with D tentatively TRBD2 (5 bases). CDR3 size: 12 residues. The germline V gene encodes CDR1 ENHRY and CDR2 SYGVKD. Here the CDR3 reads CASEADTDTQYF. CDR3 nucleotide sequence: TGTGCTAGCGAAGCGGACACAGATACGCAGTATTTT.

The chain uses TRBV4-3 and TRBJ2-6; a possible D gene is TRBD1 (5 bases). CDR3 length equals 17 residues. CDR1 LGHNA and CDR2 YSLEER come from the germline V gene. V was shortened by 4 bases and J by 1 base, with 14 bases between the two germline ends. CDR3 loop: CASSLSRSGSGANVLTF. The CDR3 nucleotides read TGCGCCAGCAGCCTGTCCCGATCAGGGTCTGGGGCCAACGTCCTGACTTTC.

CDR3 nucleotides: TGTGCCAGCAGCTTAGGACTAGAGGTTACTGAGCAGTTCTTC. It translates to CASSLGLEVTEQFF. The V gene is TRBV11-2, the J gene TRBJ2-1; possible D gene TRBD2, 6 bases. The V gene lost 1 base and the J gene lost 9 bases, with 13 bases spanning the gap. Germline lookup yields CDR1 SGHAT and CDR2 FQNNGV. The CDR3 loop spans 14 amino acids.

This clone has only one observation. The CDR3 sequence: CASGLAGHNEQFF. The CDR3 DNA follows: TGTGCCAGCGGACTAGCCGGGCACAATGAGCAGTTCTTC. The V call is TRBV2, the J call TRBJ2-1, with 8 bases fitting TRBD2. The germline gives CDR1 SNHLY, CDR2 FYNNEI. CDR3 size: 13 residues. After removal of 8 bases from V and 5 bases from J, the junction contained 5 bases not matched to a gene.

The V call is TRBV18, the J call TRBJ2-3, with a possible D match to TRBD2 (5 bases). Trimming stripped 3 bases from V and 5 bases from J, with 6 bases between. Germline-derived CDR1 and CDR2 are KGHSH and LQKENI. The CDR3 is made up of 12 amino acids. In DNA, the CDR3 is TGTGCCAGCTCACCGGGAGAAGATACGCAGTATTTT. Its translation is CASSPGEDTQYF.

The chain employs TRBV7-9 and TRBJ2-3; 10 bases match TRBD2. The CDR3 extends over 16 amino acids. Germline V gene lookup returns CDR1 SEHNR and CDR2 FQNEAQ (reference sequence). The trim removed 2 bases at V and 1 base at J, leaving 3 bases unmatched. The CDR3 coding sequence is TGTGCCAGCAGCTTATTAGCGGGAGGTGGCACAGATACGCAGTATTTT. It translates to CASSLLAGGGTDTQYF.

This clone has only a few counts. The genes are TRBV14 and TRBJ1-2, with 7 positions matching TRBD1. The CDR3 is 13 residues long. CDR1 SGHDN and CDR2 FVKESK come from the germline V gene. J lost 3 bases, V lost 4 bases, and 2 bases had no gene match. Written as DNA, the CDR3 is TGTGCCAGCAGCCCGGGACAGCACTATGGCTACACCTTC. Its translation: CASSPGQHYGYTF.

The rearrangement joins TRBV18 to TRBJ2-6; D gene ambiguous. Germline V gene sequence: CDR1 KGHSH, CDR2 LQKENI. The CDR3 covers 14 residues. V dropped 3 bases and J dropped 2 bases, with 5 bases sitting between them. CDR3 nucleotides: TGTGCCAGCTCACCCCCAGCTGGGGCCAACGTCCTGACTTTC. This sequence encodes CASSPPAGANVLTF.

This clone was found once. The genes are TRBV7-3 and TRBJ2-2; D is uncertain. The CDR3 runs 13 residues. The ends were cut back, 4 bases at V and 1 base at J, with 4 bases in the middle. Germline CDR1 is SGHTA and CDR2 is FQGTGA. The chain's CDR3 is CASSSLNTGELFF. The CDR3 nucleotides read TGTGCCAGCAGCTCTCTGAACACCGGGGAGCTGTTTTTT.

The chain combines TRBV9 with TRBJ2-3, with D maybe TRBD2 (7 bases). V was trimmed by 0 bases and J by 2 bases, leaving 22 bases between them. The CDR3 extends over 19 amino acids. Germline loops: CDR1 SGDLS, CDR2 YYNGEE. CDR3 sequence reads: CASSVAPGGQGITTDTQYF. DNA for the CDR3: TGTGCCAGCAGCGTAGCACCGGGGGGCCAAGGTATAACCACAGATACGCAGTATTTT.

This chain uses TRBV27 with TRBJ2-5; a weak D match, TRBD2 (5 bases). The germline V and J ends were trimmed by 4 bases and 4 bases, with 7 bases remaining between them. CDR1 is MNHEY, CDR2 SMNVEV, per germline (reference sequence). The CDR3 runs 12 residues. The CDR3 nucleotides are TGTGCCAGCAGTTCGGCGGGAGAGACCCAGTACTTC. Its translation is CASSSAGETQYF.

This rearrangement joins TRBV18 to TRBJ2-3; D call uncertain. The CDR3 runs to 12 residues. The V gene's germline CDR1 is KGHSH and CDR2 LQKENI. Trimming shortened V by 3 bases and J by 5 bases, and 6 bases separated the two germline ends. The CDR3 coding sequence is TGTGCCAGCTCACCGGAGAGAGATACGCAGTATTTT. Translating it yields CASSPERDTQYF.

V is TRBV4-1 and J is TRBJ2-3; 8 bases match TRBD2. V lost 1 base, J lost 0 bases, and 9 bases stayed unmatched. This CDR3 contains 18 residues. The germline V gene encodes CDR1 MGHRA and CDR2 YSYEKL. In nucleotides, the CDR3 is TGCGCCAGCAGCCAAGCGCTACTAGCGGCCTTTAGCACAGATACGCAGTATTTT. This gives the protein CASSQALLAAFSTDTQYF.

This clone was seen a few times. V gene TRBV13 combines with J gene TRBJ2-7, with 13 bases fitting TRBD2. The length of the CDR3 is 16 residues. CDR1 is PRHDT, CDR2 FYEKMQ, per germline (reference sequence). Trimming took 5 bases from V and 3 from J; bases not matched to a gene: 7. The CDR3 reads CASSEGGLAGVYEQYF. In nucleotides, the CDR3 is TGTGCCAGCAGCGAAGGCGGACTAGCGGGAGTCTACGAGCAGTACTTC. The full variable domain, completed using reference TRBV13 and TRBJ2-7, is AAGVIQSPRHLIKEKRETATLKCYPIPRHDTVYWYQQGPGQDPQFLISFYEKMQSDKGSIPDRFSAQQFSDYHSELNMSSLELGDSALYFCASSEGGLAGVYEQYFGPGTRLTVT.

The rearrangement uses TRBV11-2 and TRBJ1-2, with 7 bases matching TRBD1. V lost 5 bases, J lost 5 bases, and 8 bases stayed unmatched. The germline V gene encodes CDR1 SGHAT and CDR2 FQNNGV. The CDR3 has 14 amino acids. For the CDR3, the DNA is TGTGCCAGCAGCCCTAACAGGGGACCGTATGGCTACACCTTC. Its translation is CASSPNRGPYGYTF.

This clone was seen just once. The rearrangement joins TRBV7-2 to TRBJ2-5; 7 nucleotides agree with TRBD1. CDR1 and CDR2 (germline): SGHTA, FQGNSA. V was pared by 0 bases and J by 13 bases, with 11 bases of the junction left unmatched. The CDR3 extends over 14 amino acids. The CDR3 protein is CASSLADRSRLVYF. The CDR3 DNA is TGTGCCAGCAGCTTAGCGGACAGGAGCCGGTTAGTGTACTTC.

This clone turned up a few times. This sequence joins TRBV2 and TRBJ1-2, with D unclear. The germline V and J ends were trimmed by 3 bases and 6 bases, with 23 bases remaining between them. Germline loops: CDR1 SNHLY, CDR2 FYNNEI. There are 17 residues in the CDR3. The CDR3 nucleotides read TGTGCCAGCAGTGACCCTAATATTTGGTCAGCGGAACATGGCTACACCTTC. Residues: CASSDPNIWSAEHGYTF.

The chain links TRBV7-6 to TRBJ2-5; D is ambiguous. Trimming cost V 4 bases and J 3 bases, with 6 bases left between them. Looked up from germline, CDR1 is SGHVS and CDR2 is FNYEAQ. The CDR3 totals 12 residues. The chain's CDR3 is CASSSREETQYF. CDR3 in DNA: TGTGCCAGCAGCTCAAGAGAAGAGACCCAGTACTTC.